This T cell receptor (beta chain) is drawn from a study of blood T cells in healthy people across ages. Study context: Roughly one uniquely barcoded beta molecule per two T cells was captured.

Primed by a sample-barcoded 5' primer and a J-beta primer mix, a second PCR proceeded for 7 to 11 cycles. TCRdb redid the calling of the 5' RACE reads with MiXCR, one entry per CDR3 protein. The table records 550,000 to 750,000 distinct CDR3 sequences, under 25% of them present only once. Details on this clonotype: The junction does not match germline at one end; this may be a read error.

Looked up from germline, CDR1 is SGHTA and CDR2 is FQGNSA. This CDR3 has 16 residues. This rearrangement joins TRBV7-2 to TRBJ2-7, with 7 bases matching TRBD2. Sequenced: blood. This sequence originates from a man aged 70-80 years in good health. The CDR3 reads CASSLYPIAGPYEQYF. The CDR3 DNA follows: TGTGCCAGTAGCTTATATCCCATAGCGGGTCCCTACGAGCAGTACTTC.